These 23 T cell receptor beta chains came from one sample sequenced in a study of cytotoxic CD8 clonotypes in ibrutinib-treated CLL (dated by TCRdb to the early 2020s). Reading the label with the study, this specimen's time point is: approximately 25 months on ibrutinib. To prepare the library, the immunoSEQ multiplex PCR assay was applied. TCRdb holds this immuneACCESS table with in-frame rearrangements only. Some clones are missing; in checked studies, unresolved V genes explain under half, and the rest has no known cause. Present in this sample are about 150,000 clones, 70% to 80% of which were seen just once. The ten largest clonotypes hold about 5% of the sample. Sample: PBMCs, taken after 24 months of ibrutinib treatment. These receptors came from a human donor with chronic lymphocytic leukemia.

Ten or more counts support this clone. As DNA, the CDR3 is TGCGCCAGCAGCCAAGCGAGCGGGAGGGCCGTTGGGGATACGCAGTATTTT. Translation: CASSQASGRAVGDTQYF. The chain links TRBV4-3 to TRBJ2-3, with 10 bases fitting TRBD2. The germline gives CDR1 LGHNA, CDR2 YSLEER. The CDR3 has 17 residues. V trimming: 1 base; J trimming: 6 bases; junction bases outside the gene matches: 10.

This clone appeared once. Other nucleotide sequences from this sample produce the same CDR3. This sequence joins TRBV11-1 and TRBJ1-1, with a weak D call TRBD1 (5 bases). V was pared by 10 bases and J by 5 bases, with 20 bases between. The CDR3 totals 14 residues. CDR1 SGHAT and CDR2 FQDESV come from the germline V gene (reference sequence). The CDR3 region is CATALGRQGTEAFF. The CDR3, as DNA: TGTGCCACTGCACTGGGACGCCAAGGGACTGAAGCTTTCTTT.

The chain has TRBV5-1 and TRBJ2-7; 7 nucleotides line up with TRBD2. The CDR3 contains 14 residues. V was clipped by 0 bases and J by 5 bases; unmatched bases: 5. Germline V gene lookup returns CDR1 SGHRS and CDR2 YFSETQ. The CDR3 is CASSLGLAVDEQYF. The CDR3 DNA reads TGCGCCAGCAGCTTGGGGCTAGCGGTCGACGAGCAGTACTTC.

This chain links TRBV4-1 with TRBJ1-2; D is ambiguous. The CDR3 runs to 13 residues. Trimming took off 5 bases at V and 6 bases at J, with 13 bases between the two ends. From germline, CDR1 is MGHRA and CDR2 YSYEKL. This CDR3 reads CASSYQVEDGYTF. CDR3 nucleotide sequence: TGCGCCAGCAGCTACCAGGTAGAAGATGGCTACACCTTC.

For this clone: The junction does not match germline at one end; this may be a read error. The gene calls are TRBV18 and TRBJ2-3, with 7 bases matching TRBD2. CDR3 length: 15 amino acids. Germline CDR1 reads KGHSH; CDR2 reads LQKENI. In DNA form, the CDR3 reads TGTGCCAGCTCGCCACCGGGACTACACACAGATACGCAGTATTTT. Encoded protein: CASSPPGLHTDTQYF.

The CDR3 DNA reads as TGTGCCAGCAGTGAAGGGGGGGTTGGGAACACTGAAGCTTTCTTT. Translating gives CASSEGGVGNTEAFF. The chain is built from TRBV2 and TRBJ1-1; D might be TRBD1 (5 bases). The CDR3 contains 15 residues. The ends were cut back, 1 base at V and 1 base at J, with 10 bases in the middle. The germline gives CDR1 SNHLY, CDR2 FYNNEI.

The chain recombines TRBV29-1 with TRBJ2-3, with 7 bases lining up with TRBD1. Germline assignment: CDR1 SQVTM and CDR2 ANQGSEA. After removal of 4 bases from V and 6 bases from J, the junction contained 13 bases not matched to a gene. The CDR3 extends over 15 amino acids. The CDR3, as DNA: TGCAGCGTTGGGTACTCGACAGGGCCCCTGGATACGCAGTATTTT. It translates to CSVGYSTGPLDTQYF.

This clone showed up just once. This chain links TRBV6-1 with TRBJ1-5; 8 bases map to TRBD1. From germline, CDR1 is MNHNS and CDR2 SASEGT. V trimming: 6 bases; J trimming: 1 base; junction bases outside the gene matches: 5. This CDR3 contains 15 residues. As DNA, the CDR3 is TGTGCCAGCAGGACACGACAGGGGAGCAATCAGCCCCAGCATTTT. Amino acids: CASRTRQGSNQPQHF.

The chain recombines TRBV6-1 with TRBJ1-1; D gene unclear. Between the trimmed V and J ends, which lost 5 bases and 1 base, there was a span of 8 bases. From germline, CDR1 is MNHNS and CDR2 SASEGT. The CDR3 covers 13 residues. This chain's CDR3 is CASSFRRNTEAFF. The CDR3 nucleotides are TGTGCCAGCAGTTTTAGGAGGAACACTGAAGCTTTCTTT.

This clone turned up a few times. This chain uses TRBV7-2 with TRBJ1-2; D not certain. CDR1 and CDR2 from the germline V gene are SGHTA and FQGNSA. CDR3 length equals 13 residues. The germline V and J ends were trimmed by 3 bases and 6 bases, with 11 bases remaining between them. The CDR3 spells CASSFSIPDGYTF. DNA of the CDR3: TGTGCCAGCAGCTTTAGTATCCCGGATGGCTACACCTTC. Variable domain in full (rest from reference TRBV7-2 and TRBJ1-2): GAGVSQSPSNKVTEKGKDVELRCDPISGHTALYWYRQSLGQGLEFLIYFQGNSAPDKSGLPSDRFSAERTGGSVSTLTIQRTQQEDSAVYLCASSFSIPDGYTFGSGTRLTVV.

This chain uses TRBV7-3 with TRBJ1-2; possible D gene TRBD1, 6 bases. Germline lookup yields CDR1 SGHTA and CDR2 FQGTGA. The ends were cut back, 5 bases at V and 0 bases at J, with 13 bases in the middle. CDR3 length equals 15 residues. CDR3 in amino acids: CASSPDREPNYGYTF. The DNA for the CDR3 is TGTGCCAGCAGCCCGGACAGAGAACCTAACTATGGCTACACCTTC.

The rearrangement links TRBV10-3 to TRBJ2-3; D is undetermined. V gave up 1 base and J gave up 2 bases, with 1 base separating them. CDR1 is ENHRY and CDR2 is SYGVKD in the germline V gene. The CDR3 runs to 12 residues. Here the CDR3 reads CAISEFTDTQYF. In nucleotides, the CDR3 is TGTGCCATCAGTGAGTTCACAGATACGCAGTATTTT.

The chain has TRBV4-2 and TRBJ2-7; D ambiguous. Germline CDR1 and CDR2: LGHNA and YNFKEQ. Between the trimmed V and J ends, which lost 0 bases and 0 bases, there was a span of 6 bases. The CDR3 length is 14 residues. CDR3 nucleotide sequence: TGTGCCAGCAGCCAAGATGTGACCTCCTACGAGCAGTACTTC. The encoded protein is CASSQDVTSYEQYF.

V and J are TRBV5-1 and TRBJ1-2; no reliable D call. Germline V CDR1 and CDR2: SGHRS, YFSETQ. V lost 0 bases and J 7 bases, leaving 10 bases between the germline ends. The CDR3 covers 13 residues. CDR3 region: CASSLGWGGGYTF. The CDR3 bases are TGCGCCAGCAGCTTGGGTTGGGGAGGTGGCTACACCTTC.

The gene calls are TRBV10-3 and TRBJ1-3, with D perhaps matching TRBD1 (6 bases). This CDR3 has 14 residues. Germline V gene data show CDR1 as ENHRY and CDR2 as SYGVKD. V was shortened by 10 bases and J by 1 base, with 14 bases between the two germline ends. CDR3 coding DNA: TGTGCCACCCGAGGGGGGACTTCTGGAAACACCATATATTTT. It specifies CATRGGTSGNTIYF.

V and J are TRBV10-3 and TRBJ2-1; D gene uncertain. The CDR3 has 11 residues. CDR1 is ENHRY, CDR2 SYGVKD, per germline. V was clipped by 10 bases and J by 5 bases, with 9 bases between them. The CDR3 region has the DNA TGTGCCACCGCCGAAAACAATGAGCAGTTCTTC. This encodes CATAENNEQFF.

Remarks on this clone: The same CDR3 can be traced to other DNA sequences in this sample. This sequence joins TRBV18 and TRBJ2-7; the D gene is possibly TRBD1 (6 bases). Germline CDR1 KGHSH, CDR2 LQKENI. The CDR3 contains 13 residues. Deletions cut 3 bases from V and 1 base from J, with 7 bases between. CDR3 region: CASSPGQSYEQYF. DNA of the CDR3: TGTGCCAGCTCACCCGGACAGTCCTACGAGCAGTACTTC.

The chain joins TRBV7-2 to TRBJ1-5, with TRBD1 matching over 10 bases. V lost 6 bases and J lost 7; bases outside the gene matches: 9. Germline CDR1 is SGHTA and CDR2 is FQGNSA. The CDR3 is 15 amino acids. The CDR3 sequence is CASRLTTGGQQPQHF. In DNA, the CDR3 is TGTGCCAGCAGACTCACGACAGGGGGCCAGCAGCCCCAGCATTTT.

CDR3 DNA: TGTGCCAGCTCCTCGGGACAGGACAATGAGCAGTTCTTC. Translated, it gives CASSSGQDNEQFF. V is TRBV18 and J is TRBJ2-1, with 8 nucleotides matching TRBD1. The J segment lost 5 bases and the V segment lost 6 bases, leaving 3 bases of the junction unmatched. The CDR3 loop spans 13 amino acids. CDR1 is KGHSH and CDR2 is LQKENI in the germline V gene.

V gene TRBV11-2 combines with J gene TRBJ1-1, with D maybe TRBD1 (5 bases). Trimming cost V 1 base and J 5 bases, with 11 bases left between them. CDR1 is SGHAT, CDR2 FQNNGV, per germline. CDR3 size: 14 residues. DNA of the CDR3: TGTGCCAGCAGCTTAGCGGGGGGTGGGACTGAAGCTTTCTTT. Translated, it gives CASSLAGGGTEAFF.

This chain connects TRBV7-5 to TRBJ2-3; the table's D gene call, TRBD2, was not cross checked with the DNA. TRBV7-5 is classified as a pseudogene. This CDR3 spans 14 amino acids. Written as DNA, the CDR3 is TGTGCCAGAAGCGCGGGTCATCACGGGGATACGCAGTATTTT. It codes for CARSAGHHGDTQYF.

The chain employs TRBV5-6 and TRBJ1-4; 8 nucleotides match TRBD1. V shed 0 bases, J shed 3 bases, and the junction held 7 bases outside the gene matches. The V gene's germline CDR1 is SGHDT and CDR2 YYEEEE. The CDR3 has 17 residues. The CDR3 reads CASSLGGQGGPNEKLFF. Here the CDR3 DNA reads TGTGCCAGCAGCTTGGGCGGACAGGGCGGCCCTAATGAAAAACTGTTTTTT. The full variable domain, in which reference TRBV5-6 and TRBJ1-4 provide the parts outside the CDR3, is DAGVTQSPTHLIKTRGQQVTLRCSPKSGHDTVSWYQQALGQGPQFIFQYYEEEERQRGNFPDRFSGHQFPNYSSELNVNALLLGDSALYLCASSLGGQGGPNEKLFFGSGTQLSVL.

The chain links TRBV5-6 to TRBJ2-7; perhaps TRBD2 as D (5 bases). Germline V gene sequence: CDR1 SGHDT, CDR2 YYEEEE. The ends were cut back, 1 base at V and 0 bases at J, with 11 bases in the middle. CDR3 length: 15 amino acids. The CDR3 loop is CASSLWETSSYEQYF. CDR3 nucleotide sequence: TGTGCCAGCAGCTTGTGGGAAACTAGCTCCTACGAGCAGTACTTC.